This T cell receptor beta chain comes out of a study of blood T cells in healthy people across ages. Study-level points and caveats: Researchers deemed the diversity estimates from one million T cells underestimates. A strong correlation between TCR beta diversity and naive T cell percentage was seen.

Each sample had at least 6.5 million PBMCs isolated. The V gene's germline CDR1 is KGHSH and CDR2 LQKENI. Trimming at V came to 4 bases and at J to 4 bases, leaving 6 bases not matched to a gene. CDR3 length equals 15 residues. As to this clonotype: Its antigen is not identified.

With a J-beta primer mix and a sample-barcoded 5' primer, a second PCR ran roughly 6 to 11 cycles. TCRdb reprocessed the 5' RACE reads with MiXCR, giving one entry per CDR3 protein. The sample contains around 990,000 distinct CDR3 sequences, approximately 38% of which appear only once. Sequencing was done on a sample of blood. This clonotype was obtained from a young man in good health. The V and J genes are TRBV18 and TRBJ2-3; 9 bases agree with TRBD2. The CDR3 nucleotides are TGTGCCAGCTCACAGGGGACTAGCTTCCCAGATACGCAGTATTTT. Protein sequence: CASSQGTSFPDTQYF.